The present entry profiles one T cell receptor (beta chain) with its context. This clone has a single count. Which antigen it targets is not known. There are no base qualities to consult, and no much larger clone falls within one base. TCRbeta CDR3 regions were amplified from genomic DNA by means of the immunoSEQ Assay, a bias-controlled multiplex PCR. For the original study's pipeline: The number of nucleated cells in each sample was estimated from the amplification of reference gene primers within the assay. Sequence reads were collapsed and filtered to measure the absolute abundance of every unique TCRbeta CDR3 rearrangement. Productive Simpson clonality was computed per sample as the square root of Simpson's diversity index over productive rearrangements. Imported from immuneACCESS, the table was reduced by TCRdb to in-frame sequences with V and J called. These copies leave out some clones; in studies compared against another copy, an unresolved V gene accounts for under half, and the cause of the remainder is not known. V and J calls and clone size are copied from that table; D and trimming were computed from the DNA. The sample table holds about 100,000 clones, of which about 80% were seen once. The ten biggest clones cover under 35% of the sample.

This sample is part of a study of blood T cell repertoires in COVID-19 (dated by TCRdb to the early 2020s). Context from the whole study: Samples covering the acute and convalescent phases of COVID-19 were provided by collaborators in the United States, Italy and Spain. The material from the prospective study consisted of cDNA or gDNA derived from T cells, B-cell-depleted T cells, or PBMCs. The dataset comprised deeply sampled blood TCRbeta repertoires from subjects exposed to, actively infected with, or recovered from COVID-19. The repertoires were released in a freely available public database intended as a resource for research on the immune response to SARS-CoV-2. Samples came from the ongoing ImmuneRACE study (first 160 participants) plus 1,254 subjects from 6 global collaborators. Sample metadata almost always included a de-identified subject ID, COVID-19 status, age in years and sex. Where HLA class I and class II types were available, the types were taken from metadata supplied by the sample provider, not from assay-based typing.

What the authors observed across the whole study: The quantity of clinical and demographic metadata differed by source and by participant and was supplied without curation.

Whole blood was collected in K2EDTA tubes by collaborating institutions according to the institutions' own protocols. Collaborator samples were shipped for TCRbeta analysis as frozen whole blood, isolated PBMCs, or DNA extracted from either sample type. V is clipped by 8 bases and J by 1 base, and the sequence between their germline boundaries is 15 bases long. Per the germline V gene, MGHDK is the CDR1 and SYGVNS is the CDR2. From cysteine to phenylalanine, the CDR3 is 15 amino acids long. The entry retains the CDR3 DNA only, 45 bases that are in frame from base 1. Sequenced: peripheral blood. The V gene is TRBV25-1 and the J gene is TRBJ2-4, and possibly TRBD2, on 6 matching bases. The sequence derives from an older man with active or convalescent COVID-19. CDR3 loop: CASSGEIGAKNIQYF. The sequenced DNA is TGTGCCAGCTCGGGGGAAATAGGGGCCAAAAACATTCAGTACTTC.